The 20 T cell receptor beta chains below come from one sample, sequenced in a study of cytomegalovirus exposure and HLA in healthy donors. This PCR relied on a set of 60 Vbeta primers and 13 Jbeta primers. Produced via immunoSEQ multiplex PCR; TCRdb's table is partial and in-frame only. The sample holds about 140,000 clones, 70% to 90% seen once. The source material was PBMCs. These receptor sequences come from a woman in her forties in good health and CMV-seronegative.

This chain's CDR3 is CASRGSSYNEQFF. The CDR3 nucleotides are TGTGCCAGCCGGGGGAGCTCCTACAATGAGCAGTTCTTC. V and J are TRBV6-5 and TRBJ2-1; a possible D gene is TRBD2 (6 bases). The germline gives CDR1 MNHEY, CDR2 SVGAGI. CDR3 length equals 13 residues. The V end was cut by 8 bases, the J end by 0 bases, with 8 bases between.

CDR3 coding DNA: TGCAGCGTTGGGGCGTCATCCGCCAAAAACATTCAGTACTTC. This translates into CSVGASSAKNIQYF. The genes are TRBV29-1 and TRBJ2-4; D remains unclear. The CDR3 is 14 amino acids. Germline V gives CDR1 SQVTM, CDR2 ANQGSEA. V was clipped by 4 bases and J by 1 base, with 11 bases between them.

The V call is TRBV27, the J call TRBJ2-1, with TRBD2 matching 7 bases. J was trimmed by 4 bases and V by 2 bases; bases with no gene match: 5. Germline V CDR1 and CDR2: MNHEY, SMNVEV (reference sequence). The CDR3 runs 15 residues. CDR3 nucleotide sequence: TGTGCCAGCAGTTTAAGGGCGGGAGTGTACAATGAGCAGTTCTTC. It codes for CASSLRAGVYNEQFF.

This chain joins TRBV28 and TRBJ1-6; the D gene is possibly TRBD1 (6 bases). V lost 3 bases, J lost 2 bases, and 17 bases lay in between. Germline V gene lookup returns CDR1 MDHEN and CDR2 SYDVKM. The CDR3 extends over 18 amino acids. The CDR3 region has the DNA TGTGCCAGCAGTTTCTCTGGCGGGGGCCTCACCTATAATTCACCCCTCCACTTT. This gives the protein CASSFSGGGLTYNSPLHF.

This sequence joins TRBV30 and TRBJ2-7; no definite D call. The CDR3 has 14 residues. The germline V gene has CDR1 GTSNPN and CDR2 SVGIG (reference sequence). The ends were cut back, 0 bases at V and 6 bases at J, with 15 bases in the middle. The CDR3 protein is CAWSVRLELSEQYF. CDR3 bases: TGTGCCTGGAGTGTAAGATTAGAGCTCTCCGAGCAGTACTTC.

The CDR3 coding sequence is TGTGCCAGTAGTGTAACGGGGGGCGGCTATGGCTACACCTTC. This codes for CASSVTGGGYGYTF. The gene calls are TRBV19 and TRBJ1-2; possible D gene TRBD1, 6 bases. CDR3 size: 14 residues. V was pared by 5 bases and J by 4 bases, with 14 bases between. The V gene's germline CDR1 is LNHDA and CDR2 SQIVND (reference sequence).

For the CDR3, the DNA is TGCGCCAGCAGCCAAGAAGGGACAGGGGCAGGGGGGGATACGCAGTATTTT. Its protein product is CASSQEGTGAGGDTQYF. The chain couples TRBV4-1 to TRBJ2-3; 10 bases fit TRBD1. Germline V gene lookup returns CDR1 MGHRA and CDR2 YSYEKL. V shed 0 bases, J shed 6 bases, and the junction held 9 bases outside the gene matches. This CDR3 contains 17 residues.

This clone came up once. The CDR3: CASSPGQITYEQYF. Written as DNA, the CDR3 is TGCGCCAGCAGTCCGGGACAGATAACCTACGAGCAGTACTTC. This chain joins TRBV5-1 and TRBJ2-7; 7 bases are shared with TRBD1. V was pared by 5 bases and J by 2 bases, with 7 bases of the junction left unmatched. The germline gives CDR1 SGHRS, CDR2 YFSETQ. The CDR3 has 14 residues.

The chain employs TRBV5-1 and TRBJ2-1, with D perhaps matching TRBD2 (5 bases). This CDR3 region has 13 residues. V was cut by 0 bases and J by 7 bases, with 8 bases left in between. Per the germline V gene, CDR1 is SGHRS and CDR2 is YFSETQ. CDR3 sequence (DNA): TGCGCCAGCAGCTTGGGGGGAGTTAATGAGCAGTTCTTC. Protein product: CASSLGGVNEQFF.

The chain carries TRBV27 and TRBJ2-5, with 8 bases identical to TRBD2. Germline assignment: CDR1 MNHEY and CDR2 SMNVEV (reference sequence). The V and J ends lost 3 bases and 4 bases, in that order; junction bases with no gene match: 10. The CDR3 totals 16 residues. The CDR3 region has the DNA TGTGCCAGCAGTTTGGCTCCGGGGGGACTAGGAGAGACCCAGTACTTC. Encoded protein: CASSLAPGGLGETQYF.

The chain combines TRBV29-1 with TRBJ2-3; 10 bases map to TRBD2. CDR1 is SQVTM, CDR2 ANQGSEA, per germline. V dropped 6 bases and J dropped 0; count of bases not matched to a gene: 3. The CDR3 extends over 14 amino acids. The CDR3: CSVRTSGSTDTQYF. The CDR3 DNA sequence: TGCAGCGTCAGGACTAGCGGAAGCACAGATACGCAGTATTTT.

The chain combines TRBV19 with TRBJ2-3; TRBD2 matches at 7 bases. Germline assignment: CDR1 LNHDA and CDR2 SQIVND (reference sequence). The trim removed 2 bases at V and 2 bases at J, leaving 7 bases unmatched. CDR3 length equals 16 residues. The CDR3 DNA reads TGTGCCAGTAGTATATGGGGGGGAGGGGACACAGATACGCAGTATTTT. It encodes CASSIWGGGDTDTQYF.

V is TRBV5-1 and J is TRBJ2-6; the D gene is possibly TRBD2 (6 bases). The CDR3 consists of 15 residues. CDR1 SGHRS and CDR2 YFSETQ come from the germline V gene. V was trimmed by 4 bases and J by 0 bases, leaving 8 bases between them. CDR3 nucleotides: TGCGCCAGCAGCGGGGGAGGCTCTGGGGCCAACGTCCTGACTTTC. Translated: CASSGGGSGANVLTF.

The CDR3 reads CASSIAAAGANVLTF. CDR3 sequence (DNA): TGTGCCAGCAGTATTGCGGCTGCTGGGGCCAACGTCCTGACTTTC. The chain employs TRBV28 and TRBJ2-6; no definite D call. V was trimmed by 5 bases and J by 2 bases, leaving 10 bases between them. Germline V gene data show CDR1 as MDHEN and CDR2 as SYDVKM. The CDR3 spans 15 residues. Complete variable domain (other parts from reference TRBV28 and TRBJ2-6): DVKVTQSSRYLVKRTGEKVFLECVQDMDHENMFWYRQDPGLGLRLIYFSYDVKMKEKGDIPEGYSVSREKKERFSLILESASTNQTSMYLCASSIAAAGANVLTFGAGSRLTVL.

As regards this clone: Other DNA sequences within the sample encode an identical CDR3. The rearrangement links TRBV27 to TRBJ1-1; D is perhaps TRBD1 (5 bases). Per germline, CDR1 MNHEY and CDR2 SMNVEV (reference sequence). V lost 3 bases and J 8 bases, leaving 7 bases between the germline ends. The CDR3 covers 11 residues. CDR3 sequence: CASSFGGEAFF. The CDR3 DNA reads TGTGCCAGCAGTTTCGGGGGGGAAGCTTTCTTT.

The chain recombines TRBV5-1 with TRBJ2-5; no reliable D call. The CDR3 extends over 11 amino acids. The germline CDR1 and CDR2 sequences are SGHRS and YFSETQ. V lost 5 bases, J lost 5 bases, and 7 bases lay in between. Written as DNA, the CDR3 is TGCGCCAGCAGGTCCAGTGAGACCCAGTACTTC. Amino acid sequence: CASRSSETQYF.

The chain recombines TRBV29-1 with TRBJ2-1, with 11 bases identical to TRBD2. CDR1 is SQVTM and CDR2 is ANQGSEA in the germline V gene. This CDR3 comprises 15 residues. Trimming removed 5 bases from V and 10 bases from J; junction bases left unmatched: 13. CDR3 loop: CSVFRSSGRTPEQFF. In DNA, the CDR3 is TGCAGCGTTTTCCGGTCTAGCGGGAGGACTCCAGAGCAGTTCTTC.

This clone was counted between two and nine times. The rearrangement joins TRBV5-8 to TRBJ2-7, with TRBD1 identical over 8 bases. Germline values: CDR1 SGHTS, CDR2 YDEGEE. This CDR3 is built from 14 residues. Germline trimming cut 0 bases from V and 4 bases from J; bases unmatched to any gene: 3. The CDR3 is CASSLDRGWYEQYF. As DNA, the CDR3 is TGTGCCAGCAGCTTGGACAGGGGGTGGTACGAGCAGTACTTC. The complete variable domain, with remaining parts taken from reference TRBV5-8 and TRBJ2-7, reads EAGVTQSPTHLIKTRGQQATLRCSPISGHTSVYWYQQALGLGLQFLLWYDEGEERNRGNFPPRFSGRQFPNYSSELNVNALELEDSALYLCASSLDRGWYEQYFGPGTRLTVT.

CDR3 sequence reads: CASTLTSGSGDTQYF. CDR3 DNA sequence: TGTGCCAGCACCCTGACTAGCGGGAGCGGGGATACGCAGTATTTT. V and J are TRBV7-9 and TRBJ2-3; the match to TRBD2 covers 12 bases. Germline V CDR1 and CDR2: SEHNR, FQNEAQ (reference sequence). The length of the CDR3 is 15 residues. V shed 7 bases, J shed 6 bases, and the junction held 8 bases outside the gene matches.

The J gene is TRBJ1-5, the V gene TRBV7-2, with D possibly matching TRBD1 (6 bases). The CDR3 is 15 residues long. Per germline, CDR1 SGHTA and CDR2 FQGNSA. V dropped 3 bases and J dropped 4 bases, with 13 bases sitting between them. The CDR3 spells CASSFQGLGNQPQHF. The CDR3, as DNA: TGTGCCAGCAGCTTTCAGGGGTTGGGGAATCAGCCCCAGCATTTT.